One and the same sample provided the 26 T cell receptor beta chains below, sequenced in a study of regulatory T cells in long-lasting Graves disease. The time point is: newly diagnosed GD, antithyroid drugs for less than 3 months. The TCR library was made from RNA extracted from PBMCs. CDR3-region Arm-PCR and iRepertoire HTBI primers produced the TCR beta libraries. TCRdb passed the multiplex PCR reads through MiXCR, listing each CDR3 protein once. Of 530,000 or so distinct CDR3 sequences in the sample, around 16% were seen once. This same sample was also part of a study on T cells in Graves' hyperthyroidism and ophthalmopathy.

Specimen: peripheral blood mononuclear cells (PBMCs), collected at new diagnosis, from a patient treated with antithyroid drugs. Receptor source: a man aged 18 to 29 with Graves disease.

On this clonotype itself: This may come from a read error, since a much larger clone is one base off. The genes are TRBV12-3 or TRBV12-4 and TRBJ2-1; D is undetermined. Deletions cut 7 bases from V and 4 bases from J, with 11 bases between. This CDR3 has 13 amino acids. The CDR3 sequence is CASITPDYNEQFF. The CDR3 DNA sequence: TGTGCCAGCATAACACCCGATTACAATGAGCAGTTCTTC.

This clonotype was detected many times. The V and J genes are TRBV27 and TRBJ1-4, with TRBD1 identical over 12 bases. The CDR3 runs to 19 residues. J gave up 7 bases and V 6 bases, and 18 bases lay outside the gene matches. Germline values: CDR1 MNHEY, CDR2 SMNVEV (reference sequence). For the CDR3, the DNA is TGTGCCAGCAGCCGAGGACCCGGGACAGGGGGCCTTACGGCTGAAAAACTGTTTTTT. It encodes CASSRGPGTGGLTAEKLFF.

The table lists this clonotype with a few counts. The chain uses TRBV12-3 or TRBV12-4 and TRBJ1-2, with a weak D call TRBD1 (5 bases). This CDR3 comprises 12 residues. Trimming stripped 4 bases from V and 7 bases from J, with 10 bases between. CDR3 nucleotides: TGTGCCAGCAGTTCCAGGGTGTCTGGCTACACCTTC. This sequence encodes CASSSRVSGYTF.

This clonotype was recorded a few times. Germline and junction disagree at one end, which may indicate a read error. V and J are TRBV30 and TRBJ2-7; maybe TRBD2 (5 bases). The CDR3 length is 13 residues. In germline, CDR1 is GTSNPN, CDR2 SVGIG (reference sequence). CDR3 sequence: CASSPNRGSKQYF. As DNA, the CDR3 is TGTGCCTCGAGTCCTAATCGGGGTTCCAAGCAGTACTTC.

The table lists this clonotype with many counts. The chain has TRBV6-5 and TRBJ2-7, with a possible D match to TRBD2 (5 bases). CDR1 and CDR2 from the germline V gene are MNHEY and SVGAGI. The CDR3 spans 14 residues. V gave up 3 bases and J gave up 2 bases, with 11 bases separating them. The CDR3 DNA reads as TGTGCCAGCAGTTATACGGAGGCCACCTACGAGCAGTACTTC. Encoded protein: CASSYTEATYEQYF.

Regarding this clonotype: Possible read error: a much larger clone is one base away. The chain is built from TRBV12-3 or TRBV12-4 and TRBJ1-4, with D unresolved. The CDR3 spans 11 residues. CDR3 protein: CVSSLAEKLFF. The CDR3 region has the DNA TGTGTCAGCAGTTTAGCCGAAAAACTGTTTTTT.

At least ten counts were recorded for this clonotype. The V call is TRBV6-2 or TRBV6-3, the J call TRBJ2-5; D perhaps matches TRBD2 (5 bases). CDR3 length: 15 amino acids. Germline V gives CDR1 MNHEY, CDR2 SVGEGT. Between the trimmed V and J ends, which lost 5 bases and 5 bases, there was a span of 18 bases. CDR3 amino acids: CASSAQEGGWETQYF. The CDR3 DNA follows: TGTGCCAGCAGTGCCCAAGAGGGTGGATGGGAGACCCAGTACTTC.

This clonotype appeared many times. The chain has TRBV11-2 and TRBJ2-5; weak D call: TRBD1 (5 bases). Trimming removed 5 bases from V and 2 bases from J, with 12 bases in between. The CDR3 contains 14 residues. Germline V gene sequence: CDR1 SGHAT, CDR2 FQNNGV. The CDR3: CASSPVREQETQYF. CDR3 nucleotides: TGTGCCAGCAGCCCCGTCAGGGAACAAGAGACCCAGTACTTC.

This clonotype has at least ten counts. The J gene is TRBJ1-2, the V gene TRBV29-1; 9 bases fit TRBD1. This CDR3 comprises 15 residues. J lost 4 bases, V lost 4 bases, and 10 bases had no gene match. Per the germline V gene, CDR1 is SQVTM and CDR2 is ANQGSEA. The CDR3 sequence is CSVGRGQGSGYGYTF. The CDR3 coding sequence is TGCAGCGTTGGCAGGGGACAGGGATCCGGCTATGGCTACACCTTC.

The chain links TRBV28 to TRBJ2-7, with TRBD2 matching over 9 bases. This CDR3 region has 15 residues. In germline, CDR1 is MDHEN, CDR2 SYDVKM. Trimming took 3 bases from V and 3 from J; bases not matched to a gene: 6. The DNA for the CDR3 is TGTGCCAGCAGTTTGTTCGCTAGCGGGATCTACGAGCAGTACTTC. Amino acids: CASSLFASGIYEQYF.

V and J are TRBV7-9 and TRBJ2-3; 11 bases fit TRBD1. The trim removed 5 bases at V and 6 bases at J, leaving 7 bases unmatched. CDR1 and CDR2 (germline): SEHNR, FQNEAQ (reference sequence). This CDR3 contains 15 residues. The DNA of the CDR3 is TGTGCCAGCAGCCTCTGGACAGGGGGCGAGGATACGCAGTATTTT. Amino acid sequence: CASSLWTGGEDTQYF.

As for this clonotype: A much larger clone sits a single nucleotide away, making a read error possible. The chain recombines TRBV28 with TRBJ2-7; the D gene is possibly TRBD2 (5 bases). Germline V lookup: CDR1 MDHEN, CDR2 SYDVKM. CDR3 length equals 15 residues. V lost 7 bases and J lost 5, with 21 bases in between. CDR3 sequence: CASIQSGMLLHEQYF. The CDR3 nucleotides are TGTGCCAGCATCCAATCCGGGATGCTATTGCACGAGCAGTACTTC.

This clonotype was counted a few times. V is TRBV7-9 and J is TRBJ1-1; weak D call: TRBD1 (5 bases). CDR3 size: 16 residues. Germline CDR1 and CDR2: SEHNR and FQNEAQ (reference sequence). Deletions cut 5 bases from V and 0 bases from J, with 16 bases between. The CDR3 loop reads CASSRQSMGLNTEAFF. Here the CDR3 DNA reads TGTGCCAGCAGCCGACAGAGTATGGGCCTGAACACTGAAGCTTTCTTT.

This clonotype has a count of ten or more. The V call is TRBV13, the J call TRBJ2-7, with D perhaps matching TRBD2 (6 bases). V lost 1 base, J lost 6 bases, and 13 bases lay in between. The CDR3 contains 14 residues. The V gene's germline CDR1 is PRHDT and CDR2 FYEKMQ (reference sequence). CDR3 sequence (DNA): TGTGCCAGCAGCTTAGCGGGGGTTCGGCGCGAGCAGTACTTC. Translated: CASSLAGVRREQYF.

Here the CDR3 DNA reads TGTGCCAGCAGCTTGTTCATATCGAACCGAGCCTACGAGCAGTACTTC. Its translation: CASSLFISNRAYEQYF. The chain couples TRBV5-6 to TRBJ2-7; no clear D. The V gene lost 1 base and the J gene lost 2 bases, with 16 bases spanning the gap. CDR1 SGHDT and CDR2 YYEEEE come from the germline V gene. This CDR3 spans 16 amino acids.

Regarding this clonotype: This sequence may be a read error, since a much larger clone differs from it by one base. The genes are TRBV28 and TRBJ2-1, with D perhaps TRBD2 (5 bases). Germline CDR1 reads MDHEN; CDR2 reads SYDVKM. The CDR3 runs 16 residues. Trimming removed 7 bases at V and 3 bases at J, with 19 bases between. The CDR3 DNA reads TGTGCCAGCACCCCACCAGAGGGCAGTCTCTACAATGAGCAGTTCTTC. Protein product: CASTPPEGSLYNEQFF.

Many counts were recorded for this clonotype. The J gene is TRBJ2-3, the V gene TRBV7-2; 10 bases line up with TRBD2. Germline values: CDR1 SGHTA, CDR2 FQGNSA. V lost 1 base and J lost 4; bases outside the gene matches: 11. The CDR3 has 18 residues. The DNA of the CDR3 is TGTGCCAGCAGCTTAGGAGGCGTTTTAGCGGGAGGCGCAGATACGCAGTATTTT. As protein: CASSLGGVLAGGADTQYF.

This clonotype was counted only a few times. V usage is TRBV6-5 and J usage is TRBJ2-6; D unresolved. The CDR3 is 16 amino acids. The germline V gene encodes CDR1 MNHEY and CDR2 SVGAGI. V lost 4 bases and J 0 bases, leaving 10 bases between the germline ends. In nucleotides, the CDR3 is TGTGCCAGCAGTTCGAAAGAGAGCTCTGGGGCCAACGTCCTGACTTTC. Amino acid sequence: CASSSKESSGANVLTF.

As concerns this clonotype: A read error may explain this, as a much larger clone is one base away. The rearrangement uses TRBV28 and TRBJ2-7; a possible D gene is TRBD2 (5 bases). Germline CDR1 reads MDHEN; CDR2 reads SYDVKM. This CDR3 comprises 13 residues. The CDR3, as DNA: TGTGCCAGCTTTTCATCGGGGAGCTACGGGCAGTACTTC. Its translation: CASFSSGSYGQYF.

The table lists this clonotype with many counts. V gene TRBV20-1 combines with J gene TRBJ1-1; a possible D gene is TRBD1 (5 bases). Germline loops: CDR1 DFQATT, CDR2 SNEGSKA (reference sequence). V gave up 6 bases and J gave up 4 bases, with 15 bases separating them. This CDR3 contains 13 residues. The CDR3 protein is CSAVGGVGTEAFF. The CDR3 DNA sequence: TGCAGTGCGGTGGGGGGGGTAGGCACTGAAGCTTTCTTT.

This clonotype was observed a handful of times. The chain has TRBV27 and TRBJ2-7, with TRBD2 matching over 7 bases. This CDR3 spans 15 amino acids. Trimming at V came to 2 bases and at J to 5 bases, leaving 9 bases not matched to a gene. Germline-derived CDR1 and CDR2 are MNHEY and SMNVEV (reference sequence). The DNA of the CDR3 is TGTGCCAGCAGTTTAGACCCGGGGGGAATTAACGAGCAGTACTTC. Its protein product is CASSLDPGGINEQYF.

The table lists this clonotype with many counts. The chain couples TRBV20-1 to TRBJ2-5; D not certain. CDR1 DFQATT and CDR2 SNEGSKA come from the germline V gene (reference sequence). The ends were cut back, 3 bases at V and 1 base at J, with 9 bases in the middle. This CDR3 spans 13 amino acids. Here the CDR3 DNA reads TGCAGTGCTAGGAAGGGCTTCCAAGAGACCCAGTACTTC. Amino acid sequence: CSARKGFQETQYF.

This clonotype was observed a single time. With a much larger clone just one base away, this may be a read error. J is TRBJ1-1 and V is TRBV28; D is possibly TRBD1 (5 bases). Germline V lookup: CDR1 MDHEN, CDR2 SYDVKM. Trimming took off 3 bases at V and 4 bases at J, with 9 bases between the two ends. This CDR3 contains 13 residues. CDR3 nucleotide sequence: TGTGCCAGCAGTTTTCATGGGGGCACTGAAGCTTTCTTT. This encodes CASSFHGGTEAFF.

This clonotype occurred many times. The V gene is TRBV11-2, the J gene TRBJ2-1; D gene unclear. The V and J ends lost 0 bases and 0 bases respectively, with 12 bases between them. The germline CDR1 and CDR2 sequences are SGHAT and FQNNGV. CDR3 size: 17 residues. In nucleotides, the CDR3 is TGTGCCAGCAGCTTAGATCATACCACCAGCTCCTACAATGAGCAGTTCTTC. It yields the protein CASSLDHTTSSYNEQFF.

Worth noting for this clonotype: This sequence may be a read error, since a much larger clone differs from it by one base. The V and J genes are TRBV29-1 and TRBJ2-5; D not resolved. Germline V gene lookup returns CDR1 SQVTM and CDR2 ANQGSEA. This CDR3 has 12 amino acids. The CDR3 DNA follows: TGCAGCGTTCAGTTAGGCCAAGAGACCCGGTACTTC. Encoded protein: CSVQLGQETRYF.

There are many counts of this clonotype. V and J are TRBV11-2 and TRBJ2-5; 8 bases are a match to TRBD2. V was clipped by 7 bases and J by 3 bases; unmatched bases: 10. Looked up from germline, CDR1 is SGHAT and CDR2 is FQNNGV. This CDR3 spans 15 amino acids. CDR3 region: CASNTREGTKETQYF. The CDR3, as DNA: TGTGCCAGCAACACCCGGGAGGGGACCAAAGAGACCCAGTACTTC.